Listed below are T cell receptor beta chains from one sample, sequenced in a study of OX40 agonist ivuxolimab in advanced cancers. TCRdb's copy holds only in-frame clones and misses some; the assay was immunoSEQ multiplex PCR. The sample lists over 25,000 clones; roughly 91% were seen once. This specimen was CD4+ or CD8+ T cells sorted from blood, taken in a trial of the OX40 agonist ivuxolimab. The receptors originated from an adult with an advanced solid tumor such as melanoma, head and neck, liver or kidney cancer. Each CDR3 is given with its conserved first and last residue. A D gene is named only where the DNA matches it firmly. Where a row states a size, it is once, few, many or the class of an expanded clone; other rows omit it.

abundance | d_gene | j_gene | v_gene | CDR3nt | CDR3aa
once | - | TRBJ2-1 | TRBV7-3 | TGTGCCAGCAGCTTAATCCCGGACAGATACAATGAGCAGTTCTTC | CASSLIPDRYNEQFF
- | TRBD1 | TRBJ2-7 | TRBV18 | TGTGCCAGCTCACCGACAGGGTCAGGGGAGCAGTACTTC | CASSPTGSGEQYF
few | - | TRBJ2-7 | TRBV2 | TGTGCCAGCAGTGATGGGTTTAGCCGCGGAACCTACGAGCAGTACTTC | CASSDGFSRGTYEQYF
- | TRBD1 | TRBJ2-1 | TRBV7-9 | TGTGCCAGCAGCTTGGACAGGGGGAGTTACAATGAGCAGTTCTTC | CASSLDRGSYNEQFF
- | - | TRBJ2-4 | TRBV4-3 | TGCGCCAGCAGCCAAGGATGGACAGTAGCCAAAAACATTCAGTACTTC | CASSQGWTVAKNIQYF
- | - | TRBJ1-5 | TRBV6-6 | TGTGCCAGCAGTTACTACGGGGGCGGCAATCAGCCCCAGCATTTT | CASSYYGGGNQPQHF
- | - | TRBJ1-5 | TRBV2 | TGTGCCAGCCGGGGTAGCAATCAGCCCCAGCATTTT | CASRGSNQPQHF
- | TRBD1 | TRBJ1-5 | TRBV19 | TGTGCCAGTAATATGGGGACAGGTCTTGGCAATCAGCCCCAGCATTTT | CASNMGTGLGNQPQHF
- | - | TRBJ2-1 | TRBV19 | TGTGCCAGTAGTATAGTTAAGGAGGGCCTCAATGAGCAGTTCTTC | CASSIVKEGLNEQFF
- | TRBD2 | TRBJ2-5 | TRBV18 | TGTGCCAGCTCACCAAGCGGGGGCCAAGAGACCCAGTACTTC | CASSPSGGQETQYF
once | TRBD1 | TRBJ2-2 | TRBV30 | TGTGCCTGGACCGGGACAGGGCACGGGGAGCTGTTTTTT | CAWTGTGHGELFF
- | TRBD1 | TRBJ1-2 | TRBV6-5 | TGTGCCAGCGGACAGGGGGCAAACTATGGCTACACCTTC | CASGQGANYGYTF
- | - | TRBJ1-1 | TRBV29-1 | TGCAGCGTTGAAATGCAGGGCACTGAAGCTTTCTTT | CSVEMQGTEAFF
- | TRBD2 | TRBJ2-3 | TRBV7-9 | TGTGCCAGCAGCGTCACTAGCGGCACAGATACGCAGTATTTT | CASSVTSGTDTQYF
- | - | TRBJ2-3 | TRBV11-3 | TGTGCCAGCAGCTTTACAGGTTTTAGCACAGATACGCAGTATTTT | CASSFTGFSTDTQYF
- | - | TRBJ2-5 | TRBV7-9 | TGTGCCAGCAGCCCCCGGGGAGGGGGGGAGACCCAGTACTTC | CASSPRGGGETQYF
- | - | TRBJ1-6 | TRBV25-1 | TGTGCCAGCAGTGGTTATACCGGGACTACTTGGGTTCCCCTCCACTTT | CASSGYTGTTWVPLHF
- | - | TRBJ2-7 | TRBV5-6 | TGTGCCAGCAGCTCGGGACCGAGCTACGAGCAGTACTTC | CASSSGPSYEQYF
- | TRBD1 | TRBJ1-5 | TRBV27 | TGTGCCAGCGGGTCCCGGGACAGGGGTGATCAGCCCCAGCATTTT | CASGSRDRGDQPQHF
- | - | TRBJ2-1 | TRBV6-1 | TGTGCCAGCAGTGTCCAGGGCTACAATGAGCAGTTCTTC | CASSVQGYNEQFF
- | - | TRBJ2-3 | TRBV7-3 | TGTGCCAGCAGCTTAGACAGTCCCACAGATACGCAGTATTTT | CASSLDSPTDTQYF
- | - | TRBJ2-5 | TRBV4-1 | TGCGCCAGCAGCCCGCCGGGGATAGAGACCCAGTACTTC | CASSPPGIETQYF
- | TRBD1 | TRBJ2-1 | TRBV4-1 | TGCGCCAGCAGCCCTGCAAATGTGGGACAGGGGGACCATGAGCAGTTCTTC | CASSPANVGQGDHEQFF
- | TRBD1 | TRBJ2-7 | TRBV4-3 | TGCGCCAGCAGCCCGGGACAGGGCCCCAACTACGAGCAGTACTTC | CASSPGQGPNYEQYF
- | TRBD1 | TRBJ2-1 | TRBV5-1 | TGCGCCAGCAGCCCCGGGACAGGGTTTGAGCAGTTCTTC | CASSPGTGFEQFF
- | TRBD2 | TRBJ2-7 | TRBV27 | TGTGCCAGCAGACTAGCGGGAGGTACCTACGAGCAGTACTTC | CASRLAGGTYEQYF
- | - | TRBJ1-2 | TRBV9 | TGTGCCAGCAGCCCGCCGGGACCTAACTATGGCTACACCTTC | CASSPPGPNYGYTF
- | - | TRBJ1-1 | TRBV11-1 | TGTGCCAGCAGCTTAAACACTGAAGCTTTCTTT | CASSLNTEAFF
- | TRBD2 | TRBJ2-1 | TRBV7-2 | TGTGCCAGCAGCCCGGGACTAGCGGGAATTCATTCGGACTACAATGAGCAGTTCTTC | CASSPGLAGIHSDYNEQFF
once | - | TRBJ2-3 | TRBV7-7 | TGTGCCAGCAGCTTAGGCAGGGGTTTTGGGACAGATACGCAGTATTTT | CASSLGRGFGTDTQYF
once | - | TRBJ1-1 | TRBV6-5 | TGTGCCAGCAGTTACTTGGGGGCTCTGGGGAACACTGAAGCTTTCTTT | CASSYLGALGNTEAFF